This T cell receptor beta chain was recorded in a study of T cell repertoires in cytomegalovirus infection. About the research overall: Both a matching HLA type and CMV infection were indicated by public TCR beta signatures.

This CDR3 region has 12 residues. Germline V lookup: CDR1 MDHEN, CDR2 SYDVKM. V shed 7 bases and J shed 1 base, with 7 bases lying between them. TCRdb reprocessed the reads with MiXCR, giving one entry per CDR3 protein. The table includes about 600,000 distinct CDR3 sequences, approximately 24% detected once. This clonotype was picked up one time. What it binds is not known. Study-wide results and limits: CMV carriers having the relevant HLA were flagged by cumulative public TCR beta family frequency. CMV-specific TCR beta clonotypes restricted by HLA-C dominated the ex vivo response.

The rearrangement links TRBV28 to TRBJ1-2; D unclear. The TCR originated in a human donor in good health (CMV status not recorded). Some clones in this sample may be carry-over from other donors' samples. The sample comprised CD8+ T cells from PBMCs. CDR3 nucleotide sequence: TGTGCCAGCACCCAAATTAACTATGGCTACACCTTC. Its protein is CASTQINYGYTF.